The TCR beta chain described here comes from a study of control samples from healthy donors and cancer patients. Generated by immunoSEQ multiplex PCR, the TCRdb table keeps only in-frame clones and is missing some. The table for this sample gives approximately 190,000 clones. This clonotype originated in a woman under 40 in good health. The sequencing input was blood.

In DNA form, the CDR3 reads TGTGCCAGTAAGGCTACCTCTGGGGCCAACGTCCTGACTTTC. Translated, it gives CASKATSGANVLTF. The J gene is TRBJ2-6, the V gene TRBV19; D remains ambiguous. V was cut by 7 bases and J by 0 bases, with 7 bases left in between. CDR1 is LNHDA and CDR2 is SQIVND in the germline V gene (reference sequence). This CDR3 region has 14 residues.